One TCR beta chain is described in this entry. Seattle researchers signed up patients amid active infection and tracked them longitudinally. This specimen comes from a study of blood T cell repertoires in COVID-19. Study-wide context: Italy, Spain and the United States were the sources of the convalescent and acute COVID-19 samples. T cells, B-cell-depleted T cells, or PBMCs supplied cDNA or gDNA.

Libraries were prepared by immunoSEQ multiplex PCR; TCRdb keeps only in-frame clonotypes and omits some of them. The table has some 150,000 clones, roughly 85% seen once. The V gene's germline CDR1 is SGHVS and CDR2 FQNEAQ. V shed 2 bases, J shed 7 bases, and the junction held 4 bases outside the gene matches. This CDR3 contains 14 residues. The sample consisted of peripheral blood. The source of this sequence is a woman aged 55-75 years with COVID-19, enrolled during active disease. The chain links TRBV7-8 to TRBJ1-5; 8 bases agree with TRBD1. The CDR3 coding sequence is TGTGCCAGCAGCTTATTCAGACAGGGGCAGCCCCAGCATTTT. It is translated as CASSLFRQGQPQHF.